Sequencing of this T cell receptor beta chain was carried out in a study of beta chain features in type 1 diabetes. V was cut by 4 bases and J by 0 bases, with 10 bases left in between. CDR1 is MDHEN, CDR2 SYDVKM, per germline. The CDR3 covers 14 residues. The study reverse transcribed the entire isolated RNA, so it sequenced expressed TCRB transcripts. The table came from immunoSEQ multiplex PCR; TCRdb's copy has only in-frame clones and leaves some out. The repertoire consists of 400,000 to 600,000 clones, with about 29% occurring once and the leading ten covering around 0.065%. The source of this sequence is a man younger than 30 in good health. What was sequenced was naive CD4+ T cells from blood. The chain couples TRBV28 to TRBJ2-7; no firm D call. This CDR3 reads CASSSGGLSYEQYF. The CDR3 bases are TGTGCCAGCAGTTCTGGCGGCCTCTCCTACGAGCAGTACTTC.